These 30 T cell receptor beta chains were all obtained from the same sample, sequenced in a study of shared clonotypes between healthy human individuals. Here immunoSEQ multiplex PCR was the method, and the copy in TCRdb shows in-frame clones only, minus some. This sample has some 1 million clones, with more than 60% found just once. The specimen sequenced was memory CD4+ T cells sorted from blood. Subset reported: CD45RA-negative fraction. These receptors originate from a man between 18 and 29 years old in good health.

This rearrangement joins TRBV5-1 to TRBJ1-1; TRBD1 is a possible D gene (5 bases). The CDR3 length is 15 residues. V was clipped by 0 bases and J by 6 bases, with 15 bases between them. Germline CDR1 and CDR2: SGHRS and YFSETQ. The CDR3 region is CASSLAGRGSSEAFF. Here the CDR3 DNA reads TGCGCCAGCAGCTTGGCTGGGAGGGGTAGCTCTGAAGCTTTCTTT.

V usage is TRBV10-3 and J usage is TRBJ1-1; 8 nucleotides line up with TRBD1. Germline V gene lookup returns CDR1 ENHRY and CDR2 SYGVKD. The V and J ends lost 5 bases and 4 bases, in that order; junction bases with no gene match: 6. This CDR3 has 14 residues. The chain's CDR3 is CAISTMDRVTEAFF. The DNA of the CDR3 is TGTGCCATCAGTACTATGGACAGGGTCACTGAAGCTTTCTTT.

This chain joins TRBV29-1 and TRBJ1-5, with D hard to call. Trimming left V 4 bases short and J 0 bases short, with 7 bases between. The CDR3 totals 13 residues. Germline values: CDR1 SQVTM, CDR2 ANQGSEA. The CDR3 DNA is TGCAGCGTTGCACAGAATAGCAATCAGCCCCAGCATTTT. This encodes CSVAQNSNQPQHF.

Of note for this clone: Other nucleotide sequences from this sample produce the same CDR3. V gene TRBV5-1 combines with J gene TRBJ2-1; D remains unclear. With 0 bases removed from V and 2 bases from J, the gap between germline ends came to 6 bases. From germline, CDR1 is SGHRS and CDR2 YFSETQ. This CDR3 contains 14 residues. CDR3 sequence (DNA): TGCGCCAGCAGCTTGGTAGGCGCCTACAATGAGCAGTTCTTC. It encodes CASSLVGAYNEQFF.

This clone came up once. The genes are TRBV9 and TRBJ1-4; D unresolved. Germline values: CDR1 SGDLS, CDR2 YYNGEE. The CDR3 runs 15 residues. V lost 0 bases and J lost 5, with 11 bases in between. CDR3 residues: CASSVGLQANEKLFF. The CDR3 nucleotides are TGTGCCAGCAGCGTAGGCCTGCAGGCGAATGAAAAACTGTTTTTT.

The V gene is TRBV9, the J gene TRBJ2-1, with TRBD2 matching 7 bases. CDR1 is SGDLS and CDR2 is YYNGEE in the germline V gene. V dropped 0 bases and J dropped 6; count of bases not matched to a gene: 3. This CDR3 has 14 amino acids. The CDR3: CASSVGLASNEQFF. The CDR3 coding sequence is TGTGCCAGCAGCGTAGGACTAGCTAGCAATGAGCAGTTCTTC.

Written as DNA, the CDR3 is TGCGCCAGCAGAGGACAGGGGTCAAATATGAACACTGAAGCTTTCTTT. Its translation: CASRGQGSNMNTEAFF. This chain connects TRBV5-1 to TRBJ1-1; 9 bases line up with TRBD1. The J segment lost 0 bases and the V segment lost 5 bases, leaving 8 bases of the junction unmatched. The V gene's germline CDR1 is SGHRS and CDR2 YFSETQ. The CDR3 is 16 amino acids.

The chain couples TRBV7-2 to TRBJ2-1, with 15 bases lining up with TRBD2. Per germline, CDR1 SGHTA and CDR2 FQGNSA. This CDR3 has 19 residues. V was clipped by 1 base and J by 0 bases; unmatched bases: 4. CDR3 DNA: TGTGCCAGCAGCTTAGAAGGGACTAGCGGGGGGAGCTCCTACAATGAGCAGTTCTTC. This sequence encodes CASSLEGTSGGSSYNEQFF.

CDR3: CASSSQGVQETQYF. In DNA, the CDR3 is TGTGCCAGCAGCTCGCAGGGTGTTCAAGAGACCCAGTACTTC. V gene TRBV11-2 combines with J gene TRBJ2-5; perhaps TRBD1 as D (5 bases). Germline V gene lookup returns CDR1 SGHAT and CDR2 FQNNGV. CDR3 size: 14 residues. V lost 4 bases and J lost 2, with 11 bases in between.

V and J are TRBV11-3 and TRBJ2-5; the D gene could be TRBD1 or TRBD2 (6 bases each). The CDR3 consists of 17 residues. The germline V and J ends were trimmed by 1 base and 2 bases, with 17 bases remaining between them. Germline V gene sequence: CDR1 SGHNT, CDR2 YENEEA. Here the CDR3 reads CASSLGGGGNTQETQYF. In DNA, the CDR3 is TGTGCCAGCAGCTTAGGAGGGGGAGGTAACACACAAGAGACCCAGTACTTC. Full variable domain (remainder filled in from reference TRBV11-3 and TRBJ2-5): EAGVVQSPRYKIIEKKQPVAFWCNPISGHNTLYWYLQNLGQGPELLIRYENEEAVDDSQLPKDRFSAERLKGVDSTLKIQPAELGDSAVYLCASSLGGGGNTQETQYFGPGTRLLVL.

The chain recombines TRBV13 with TRBJ2-3, with 8 positions matching TRBD2. V lost 8 bases and J lost 5; bases outside the gene matches: 12. CDR1 is PRHDT, CDR2 FYEKMQ, per germline (reference sequence). The CDR3 runs to 15 residues. The CDR3 sequence is CASSPGLGGLDTQYF. Written as DNA, the CDR3 is TGTGCCAGCTCCCCGGGACTAGGGGGTCTAGATACGCAGTATTTT.

The count of this clone is one. This chain links TRBV5-1 with TRBJ1-1; 7 bases fit TRBD1. The V gene's germline CDR1 is SGHRS and CDR2 YFSETQ. This CDR3 region has 13 residues. Trimming cost V 5 bases and J 0 bases; bases outside gene matches: 1. The CDR3 coding sequence is TGCGCCAGCAGGGGACAGTTGAACACTGAAGCTTTCTTT. It translates to CASRGQLNTEAFF.

This clone has just one count. This CDR3 is also generated by other DNA sequences in the sample. This chain joins TRBV5-1 and TRBJ2-7, with unresolved D. The CDR3 runs 13 residues. Germline V gene data show CDR1 as SGHRS and CDR2 as YFSETQ. V lost 2 bases and J lost 2, with 8 bases in between. CDR3 sequence: CASSFGRTYEQYF. The CDR3, as DNA: TGCGCCAGCAGCTTTGGCCGCACCTACGAGCAGTACTTC.

The rearrangement joins TRBV5-5 to TRBJ1-1; D unresolved. Between the trimmed V and J ends, which lost 0 bases and 0 bases, there was a span of 9 bases. Germline-derived CDR1 and CDR2 are SGHKS and YYEKEE (reference sequence). The CDR3 has 15 residues. The CDR3 DNA sequence: TGTGCCAGCAGCTTGGTGGGGAGTTTGAACACTGAAGCTTTCTTT. As protein: CASSLVGSLNTEAFF. Together with reference TRBV5-5 and TRBJ1-1, the CDR3 gives the full variable domain: DAGVTQSPTHLIKTRGQQVTLRCSPISGHKSVSWYQQVLGQGPQFIFQYYEKEERGRGNFPDRFSARQFPNYSSELNVNALLLGDSALYLCASSLVGSLNTEAFFGQGTRLTVV.

The chain couples TRBV28 to TRBJ2-1; D is possibly TRBD1 (5 bases). The V gene's germline CDR1 is MDHEN and CDR2 SYDVKM. Trimming left V 5 bases short and J 2 bases short, with 13 bases between. The CDR3 extends over 15 amino acids. The CDR3 reads CASSPQGLTYNEQFF. For the CDR3, the DNA is TGTGCCAGCAGTCCCCAGGGATTGACCTACAATGAGCAGTTCTTC.

This clone was counted once. The chain recombines TRBV9 with TRBJ2-2; 9 bases are shared with TRBD2. V gave up 0 bases and J gave up 0 bases; unmatched junction bases: 6. The CDR3 length is 18 residues. CDR1 is SGDLS and CDR2 is YYNGEE in the germline V gene. The CDR3 DNA sequence: TGTGCCAGCAGCGTAGGGTCCGCTAGCGGGGCGAACACCGGGGAGCTGTTTTTT. It translates to CASSVGSASGANTGELFF. Drawing the rest from reference TRBV9 and TRBJ2-2, the complete variable domain is DSGVTQTPKHLITATGQRVTLRCSPRSGDLSVYWYQQSLDQGLQFLIQYYNGEERAKGNILERFSAQQFPDLHSELNLSSLELGDSALYFCASSVGSASGANTGELFFGEGSRLTVL.

Concerning this clone itself: This specimen includes other DNA sequences encoding the same CDR3. As DNA, the CDR3 is TGTGCCAGCAGTTCGGGGGGAGGTAATGAAAAACTGTTTTTT. Translated: CASSSGGGNEKLFF. J is TRBJ1-4 and V is TRBV28; D possibly corresponds to TRBD1 (5 bases). The CDR3 sequence is 14 residues long. Per the germline V gene, CDR1 is MDHEN and CDR2 is SYDVKM. Trimming removed 4 bases at V and 4 bases at J, with 10 bases between.

This clone was seen only a few times. The chain has TRBV19 and TRBJ1-2; D gene unclear. Trimming pared 6 bases from V and 6 bases from J, leaving 11 bases between. The CDR3 is 12 amino acids. Germline V gene sequence: CDR1 LNHDA, CDR2 SQIVND (reference sequence). The CDR3 here is CASSQARNGYTF. CDR3 coding DNA: TGTGCCAGTAGCCAGGCCAGAAATGGCTACACCTTC.

This clone showed up just once. The CDR3 DNA is TGTGCCAGCAGTGATCCCATCCAACAGGGGCGGTCGCTGGAAAAACTGTTTTTT. Encoded protein: CASSDPIQQGRSLEKLFF. This sequence joins TRBV6-1 and TRBJ1-4; 7 bases are shared with TRBD1. CDR3 length: 18 amino acids. Germline CDR1 is MNHNS and CDR2 is SASEGT. With 3 bases clipped from V and 8 bases from J, the junction kept 18 bases outside the gene matches.

A word on this clone: This may arise from a read error, as a much more abundant clone is one base away. The genes are TRBV27 and TRBJ2-3; D is unresolved. CDR1 is MNHEY and CDR2 is SMNVEV in the germline V gene (reference sequence). This CDR3 spans 12 amino acids. V was pared by 4 bases and J by 4 bases, with 6 bases between. The chain's CDR3 is CASSSPPDTQYF. CDR3 DNA: TGTGCCAGCAGTTCCCCCCCAGATACGCAGTATTTT.

The chain couples TRBV10-3 to TRBJ2-2, with a possible D match to TRBD1 (7 bases). V was cut by 11 bases and J by 1 base, with 14 bases left in between. Germline lookup yields CDR1 ENHRY and CDR2 SYGVKD. The CDR3 has 14 residues. CDR3 amino acids: CAAGGQLNTGELFF. The CDR3 DNA follows: TGTGCCGCAGGGGGGCAGCTGAACACCGGGGAGCTGTTTTTT.

This chain uses TRBV12-5 with TRBJ2-2, with a possible D match to TRBD1 (5 bases). V lost 0 bases and J 6 bases, leaving 17 bases between the germline ends. Germline V gene lookup returns CDR1 LGHNT and CDR2 FRNRAP. The CDR3 consists of 17 residues. The CDR3 nucleotides read TGTGCTAGTGGTTTGGTCCTTCTCAGGGATAGTTCCGGGGAGCTGTTTTTT. Translation: CASGLVLLRDSSGELFF.

For this clone: The junction shows a germline mismatch at one end, possibly a read error. This rearrangement joins TRBV7-7 to TRBJ2-1; 10 nucleotides agree with TRBD2. Germline CDR1 is SSHAT and CDR2 is FNYEAQ (reference sequence). The CDR3 is made up of 15 amino acids. The CDR3 region is CASSLNLAGVDEQFF. The CDR3, as DNA: TGTGCTAGCAGCTTAAACCTAGCGGGAGTCGATGAGCAGTTCTTC. Drawing the rest from reference TRBV7-7 and TRBJ2-1, the complete variable domain is GAGVSQSPRYKVTKRGQDVTLRCDPISSHATLYWYQQALGQGPEFLTYFNYEAQPDKSGLPSDRFSAERPEGSISTLTIQRTEQRDSAMYRCASSLNLAGVDEQFFGPGTRLTVL.

This clone was observed once. This chain connects TRBV9 to TRBJ2-5; D perhaps matches TRBD1 (5 bases). This CDR3 is built from 13 residues. V lost 0 bases and J lost 7, with 10 bases in between. Germline CDR1 SGDLS, CDR2 YYNGEE. The CDR3 sequence: CASSVAGLGTQYF. For the CDR3, the DNA is TGTGCCAGCAGCGTAGCAGGGCTCGGGACCCAGTACTTC.

The V call is TRBV6-5, the J call TRBJ2-5; 9 nucleotides align to TRBD2. The V gene end was trimmed by 4 bases and the J gene end by 5 bases; junction bases not matched to a gene: 5. Germline V lookup: CDR1 MNHEY, CDR2 SVGAGI. CDR3 length equals 14 residues. The CDR3 sequence is CASSLAGVGETQYF. The CDR3 DNA is TGTGCCAGCAGTTTAGCGGGAGTGGGGGAGACCCAGTACTTC.

About this clone: Distinct nucleotide sequences in the sample also encode this CDR3. J is TRBJ1-3 and V is TRBV5-1; 8 bases align to TRBD1. The length of the CDR3 is 14 residues. From germline, CDR1 is SGHRS and CDR2 YFSETQ. Trimming removed 4 bases from V and 4 bases from J; junction bases left unmatched: 4. Here the CDR3 DNA reads TGCGCCAGCAGCGGACAGGGTTCGGGAAACACCATATATTTT. Translating gives CASSGQGSGNTIYF.

V usage is TRBV4-3 and J usage is TRBJ2-5; TRBD2 is a possible D gene (5 bases). The length of the CDR3 is 16 residues. Germline CDR1 is LGHNA and CDR2 is YSLEER. The V gene lost 1 base and the J gene lost 2 bases, with 14 bases spanning the gap. For the CDR3, the DNA is TGCGCCAGCAGCCAAGTAGCATCGGGGTCTCAAGAGACCCAGTACTTC. Translated: CASSQVASGSQETQYF.

The chain carries TRBV5-8 and TRBJ2-7; D ambiguous. CDR1 and CDR2 from the germline V gene are SGHTS and YDEGEE. Trimming took off 2 bases at V and 3 bases at J, with 12 bases between the two ends. This CDR3 spans 14 amino acids. CDR3 region: CASSLGPGNYEQYF. The CDR3, as DNA: TGTGCCAGCAGCTTAGGGCCGGGCAACTACGAGCAGTACTTC.

J is TRBJ2-3 and V is TRBV11-2; D not certain. The CDR3 is 15 amino acids. With 0 bases removed from V and 1 base from J, the gap between germline ends came to 8 bases. Germline lookup yields CDR1 SGHAT and CDR2 FQNNGV. CDR3 bases: TGTGCCAGCAGCTTAGATGGGTTGGGCACAGATACGCAGTATTTT. Its translation is CASSLDGLGTDTQYF.

This clone has only a few counts. Here the CDR3 DNA reads TGTGCCAGCAGCTTAGATCTCCACGAGCAGTACTTC. It specifies CASSLDLHEQYF. V usage is TRBV7-2 and J usage is TRBJ2-7; D is unresolved. Germline V gene lookup returns CDR1 SGHTA and CDR2 FQGNSA. The CDR3 runs 12 residues. V was clipped by 1 base and J by 5 bases, with 6 bases between them.